This T cell receptor beta chain was recorded in a study of shared clonotypes between healthy human individuals (dated by TCRdb to 2018 to 2020). With respect to the entire study: The cohort included three men and a couple of women between 18 and 49 years of age. The study deeply sequenced blood TCR repertoires of five healthy adults to estimate repertoire size and the extent of clonotype sharing between individuals. Between about 0.94 and 8.9 billion PBMCs per donor were obtained by leukapheresis. Different laboratories and diverse techniques were used to prepare libraries and sequence TCR repertoires, to increase sequencing depth and limit assay-specific biases. For each donor, CD4 naive and CD4 memory were each run on three plates, CD8 naive on two plates, and CD8 memory on one plate. Paper-wide results and their limitations: Sampling was restricted to blood, and TCR repertoires in tissue are likely to differ from TCR repertoires in blood. Naive subsets generally had larger estimated clonotype richness than memory subsets. The small number of donors limited the genetic and exposure-history diversity represented. Pairwise subsampling indicated that sequencing depth was expected to affect the degree of clonotype sharing among donors. Compared with non-shared clonotypes, clonotypes shared by all four sorted-subset donors had higher generation probabilities. Even with the large sequencing depth, rarefaction of the sorted-subset datasets indicated that sequencing was incomplete. Sharing across four donors was observed for approximately 4.6% of naive CD4, over 3% of naive CD8, over 2% of memory CD4, and roughly 0.4% of memory CD8 clonotypes.

TCR CDR3 regions were amplified from genomic DNA by multiplex PCR using the deep immunoSEQ assay. For each cell subset, the extracted genomic DNA was distributed evenly across all wells of several immunoSEQ 96-well plates, and each plate served as one replicate. For sorted subsets, 150 to 250 ng of genomic DNA, equivalent to around 31,000 T cell genomes, went into each replicate PCR. Purified libraries were measured with a Qubit 3.0 fluorometer, size-checked on a Bioanalyzer 2100, and measured again with the KAPA Library Quantification kit. A separate single-read 150-cycle Illumina NextSeq 550 flow cell was used to sequence each immunoSEQ 96-well plate. In the paper's pipeline: The immunoSEQ output contained only junctional sequences without quality scores, so filtering could not match that applied to full-length reads. To assign V/J genes and CDR3, sequences were annotated against IMGT germline references using PyIR, a Python wrapper for IgBLAST v1.9. Any read was removed if the V/J assignment was weak (E-value above 1e-6), the CDR3 was missing, or the read contained stop codons, out-of-frame junctions, or ambiguous translated residues. V3J clonotypes were defined as sequences sharing an identical inferred V gene, J gene, and CDR3 amino acid sequence. To compute the percentage overlap between repertoires, the number of shared unique clonotypes was divided by the size of the smaller repertoire. Richness of each repertoire was evaluated using RTK rarefaction, the Chao1 estimator, and Recon v2.1 estimates of unobserved clonotypes. Generation probabilities were computed with OLGA for all TCRbeta clonotypes obtained by the gDNA method from several donors. In TCRdb, the immuneACCESS table is reduced to in-frame sequences with V and J assigned. These tables do not hold every clone; where another copy was compared, an unresolved V gene accounts for under half, and the others remain unexplained. D and trimming come from the DNA, and the V and J calls and clone size come from that table. The sample records around 2.1 million clones, approximately 94% of which are singletons. The ten largest clones take up approximately 1.7% of the sample.

About this clone itself: Its specific antigen is unknown. Nothing much larger sits one base from this clone, and base qualities are not available. Other nucleotide sequences in the sample specify the same CDR3.

For the CD8 naive samples, CD45RO-negative cells were positively selected for CCR7, yielding a CD45RA+CCR7+ population from which TemRA cells were excluded. The donors were healthy, HIV-negative adults who had no recently reported acute infections or vaccinations. All donors were Caucasian adults living in Nashville, Tennessee, USA. Blood was collected by leukapheresis, and PBMCs were isolated by Ficoll-Histopaque density gradient centrifugation and then cryopreserved in liquid nitrogen vapor phase. Purity and quantity of every magnetically sorted T cell population were checked by analytical flow cytometry. From each sorted fraction, genomic DNA was isolated and quantified by UV absorbance on a Nanodrop 2000c. The sequencing sample was made of naive CD8+ T cells from PBMCs. In the paper's terms, the cell subset or site label means: CD45RA+CCR7+. The source is a man between 18 and 29 years old in good health. Some clones in this sample may be carry-over from other donors' samples.

This receptor carries the CDR3 CASRGDTQYF. DNA sequence: TGTGCCAGTAGGGGAGATACGCAGTATTTT. The chain uses TRBV19 and TRBJ2-3; the D gene assignment is ambiguous. The CDR3 starts with the cysteine, ends with the phenylalanine, and has 10 residues. The CDR3 DNA has 30 bases and is translated from base 1. In the germline V gene (reference sequence), CDR1 corresponds to LNHDA and CDR2 to SQIVND. The junction shows trimming of 6 bases on V and 5 bases on J, plus 3 bases between the germline ends.